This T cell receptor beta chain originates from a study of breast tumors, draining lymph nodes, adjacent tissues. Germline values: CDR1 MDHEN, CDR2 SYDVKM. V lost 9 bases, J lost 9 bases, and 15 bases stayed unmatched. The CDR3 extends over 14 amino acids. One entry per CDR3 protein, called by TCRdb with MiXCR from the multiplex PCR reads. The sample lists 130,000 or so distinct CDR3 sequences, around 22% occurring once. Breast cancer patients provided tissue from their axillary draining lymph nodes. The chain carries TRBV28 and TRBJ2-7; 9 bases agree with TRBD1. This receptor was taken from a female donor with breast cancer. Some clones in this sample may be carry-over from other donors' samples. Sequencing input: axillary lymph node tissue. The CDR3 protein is CASKTGTGRDGQYF. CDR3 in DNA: TGTGCCAGTAAGACCGGGACAGGGAGGGACGGGCAGTACTTC. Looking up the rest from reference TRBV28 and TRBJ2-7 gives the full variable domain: DVKVTQSSRYLVKRTGEKVFLECVQDMDHENMFWYRQDPGLGLRLIYFSYDVKMKEKGDIPEGYSVSREKKERFSLILESASTNQTSMYLCASKTGTGRDGQYFGPGTRLTVT.